The 26 T cell receptor beta chains below come from one sample, sequenced in a study of CD8+CD57+ T cells in acquired aplastic anemia. TCR beta VDJ and CDR3 profiling used genomic DNA as template. TCRdb processed the reads anew with MiXCR; each CDR3 protein has one entry. The sample shows some 70,000 distinct CDR3 sequences, 45% to 55% of them seen only once. The source material was sorted CD4+, CD8+, or CD8+CD57+ T cells (not recorded which) from PBMCs. Receptors were obtained from a human donor in good health, serving as a control.

This clonotype was recorded at least ten times. The rearrangement links TRBV24-1 to TRBJ2-7, with TRBD1 matching 7 bases. This CDR3 has 19 residues. Germline CDR1 KGHDR, CDR2 SFDVKD. J lost 2 bases, V lost 4 bases, and 19 bases had no gene match. CDR3 amino acids: CATSDAGAGTEGMAYEQYF. The CDR3 bases are TGTGCCACCAGTGACGCAGGGGCCGGGACAGAGGGAATGGCCTACGAGCAGTACTTC.

This clonotype was seen more than once but under ten times. J is TRBJ2-5 and V is TRBV7-7; no clear D. This CDR3 has 13 amino acids. Trimming took off 1 base at V and 3 bases at J, with 6 bases between the two ends. Per germline, CDR1 SSHAT and CDR2 FNYEAQ (reference sequence). CDR3 coding DNA: TGTGCCAGCAGCTTAGAGAGAAAAGAGACCCAGTACTTC. Its protein is CASSLERKETQYF.

This clonotype was seen repeatedly, ten times or more. This sequence joins TRBV19 and TRBJ1-3; D is unresolved. V was pared by 0 bases and J by 0 bases, with 15 bases between. This CDR3 is 18 amino acids long. Per germline, CDR1 LNHDA and CDR2 SQIVND (reference sequence). The CDR3 DNA is TGTGCCAGTAGTATAGATCGACGGGCCGTCCGCTCTGGAAACACCATATATTTT. Translation gives CASSIDRRAVRSGNTIYF.

This clonotype was found once. This chain links TRBV29-1 with TRBJ2-7; D may be TRBD1 (5 bases). Germline assignment: CDR1 SQVTM and CDR2 ANQGSEA. The V end lost 7 bases, the J end lost 2 bases, and 12 bases lay between the germline ends. The CDR3 sequence is 12 residues long. CDR3 region: CSGLGLAYEQYF. The CDR3 nucleotides read TGCAGCGGCCTGGGGCTAGCCTACGAGCAGTACTTC.

The chain joins TRBV5-6 to TRBJ2-1, with D possibly matching TRBD1 (5 bases). With 3 bases removed from V and 6 bases from J, the gap between germline ends came to 16 bases. The CDR3 contains 15 residues. Germline V lookup: CDR1 SGHDT, CDR2 YYEEEE. The CDR3, as DNA: TGTGCCAGCAGCTCCGGTATAGGTAGGGGCAATGAGCAGTTCTTC. Its translation is CASSSGIGRGNEQFF.

The chain recombines TRBV29-1 with TRBJ2-7; 8 positions agree with TRBD2. There are 14 residues in the CDR3. CDR1 SQVTM and CDR2 ANQGSEA come from the germline V gene. Here the CDR3 reads CRPGRGGRTYEQYF. Here the CDR3 DNA reads TGCAGACCCGGGAGGGGGGGACGTACCTACGAGCAGTACTTC.

This clonotype rates as medium-sized (0.01 to 0.1%). V usage is TRBV15 and J usage is TRBJ2-5; 9 bases are a match to TRBD1. V shed 4 bases and J 4 bases; nucleotides not matched to a gene: 4. Germline V CDR1 and CDR2: LNHNV, YYDKDF (reference sequence). This CDR3 region has 14 residues. CDR3: CATSNPGQGETQYF. CDR3 coding DNA: TGTGCCACCAGCAATCCGGGACAGGGAGAGACCCAGTACTTC.

This sequence joins TRBV20-1 and TRBJ2-3; D unclear. Germline CDR1 DFQATT, CDR2 SNEGSKA (reference sequence). With 3 bases removed from V and 0 bases from J, the gap between germline ends came to 10 bases. The CDR3 covers 14 residues. The DNA of the CDR3 is TGCAGTGCTAGTCCAACAGTAAGCACAGATACGCAGTATTTT. Its protein product is CSASPTVSTDTQYF.

This clonotype was detected a few times. The chain recombines TRBV7-9 with TRBJ1-1, with D perhaps TRBD1 (6 bases). Germline values: CDR1 SEHNR, CDR2 FQNEAQ (reference sequence). The germline V and J ends were trimmed by 1 base and 6 bases, with 6 bases remaining between them. The CDR3 covers 12 residues. In nucleotides, the CDR3 is TGTGCCAGCAGCTTAGACAGGGCTGAAGCTTTCTTT. Encoded protein: CASSLDRAEAFF.

The table lists this clonotype with many counts. The V and J genes are TRBV27 and TRBJ2-5, with 8 nucleotides matching TRBD2. The CDR3 runs to 15 residues. The trim removed 3 bases at V and 4 bases at J, leaving 7 bases unmatched. Germline lookup yields CDR1 MNHEY and CDR2 SMNVEV (reference sequence). For the CDR3, the DNA is TGTGCCAGCAGTTTGGTCGGGGGGGTTCGAGAGACCCAGTACTTC. This encodes CASSLVGGVRETQYF.

V usage is TRBV9 and J usage is TRBJ2-5; TRBD2 agrees at 13 bases. The CDR3 loop spans 18 amino acids. The V and J ends lost 4 bases and 5 bases, in that order; junction bases with no gene match: 14. Germline lookup yields CDR1 SGDLS and CDR2 YYNGEE. This CDR3 reads CASSPRTGTSGIGETQYF. In nucleotides, the CDR3 is TGTGCCAGCAGCCCCCGGACAGGGACTAGCGGGATAGGGGAGACCCAGTACTTC.

In this sample, this clonotype turned up many times. The V and J genes are TRBV9 and TRBJ2-5; no definite D call. CDR1 and CDR2 from the germline V gene are SGDLS and YYNGEE. The ends were cut back, 4 bases at V and 5 bases at J, with 21 bases in the middle. This CDR3 has 16 amino acids. The CDR3 DNA sequence: TGTGCCAGCAGCTTCAGCCCGAGCCCCACTATGGAGACCCAGTACTTC. This translates into CASSFSPSPTMETQYF.

This clonotype occurred many times. This sequence joins TRBV24-1 and TRBJ1-3; the D is unclear. Trimming pared 8 bases from V and 0 bases from J, leaving 13 bases between. CDR1 is KGHDR, CDR2 SFDVKD, per germline. This CDR3 spans 15 amino acids. CDR3 bases: TGTGCCACCACCTACCGGGCCGACTCTGGAAACACCATATATTTT. Its translation is CATTYRADSGNTIYF.

The V and J genes are TRBV5-1 and TRBJ2-7; D perhaps matches TRBD1 (5 bases). The CDR3 covers 14 residues. Trimming pared 0 bases from V and 5 bases from J, leaving 12 bases between. Germline values: CDR1 SGHRS, CDR2 YFSETQ. This chain's CDR3 is CASSLDSGIDEQYF. The CDR3 region has the DNA TGCGCCAGCAGCTTGGATTCAGGGATCGACGAGCAGTACTTC.

The chain is built from TRBV19 and TRBJ2-7; D remains ambiguous. The CDR3 loop spans 13 amino acids. V was shortened by 3 bases and J by 5 bases, with 11 bases between the two germline ends. Per germline, CDR1 LNHDA and CDR2 SQIVND (reference sequence). The CDR3 sequence is CASSITDYNEQYF. CDR3 nucleotides: TGTGCCAGTAGTATTACAGATTACAACGAGCAGTACTTC. The full variable domain, completed using reference TRBV19 and TRBJ2-7, is DGGITQSPKYLFRKEGQNVTLSCEQNLNHDAMYWYRQDPGQGLRLIYYSQIVNDFQKGDIAEGYSVSREKKESFPLTVTSAQKNPTAFYLCASSITDYNEQYFGPGTRLTVT.

V gene TRBV7-2 combines with J gene TRBJ2-7, with D unresolved. There are 12 residues in the CDR3. Germline CDR1 SGHTA, CDR2 FQGNSA. V was clipped by 5 bases and J by 2 bases, with 7 bases between them. The CDR3 nucleotides read TGTGCCAGCAGCCAAGACCCCTACGAGCAGTACTTC. This translates into CASSQDPYEQYF. Combining the CDR3 with reference TRBV7-2 and TRBJ2-7 gives the whole variable domain GAGVSQSPSNKVTEKGKDVELRCDPISGHTALYWYRQSLGQGLEFLIYFQGNSAPDKSGLPSDRFSAERTGGSVSTLTIQRTQQEDSAVYLCASSQDPYEQYFGPGTRLTVT.

There are many counts of this clonotype. This chain links TRBV9 with TRBJ2-2; D is ambiguous. The V gene's germline CDR1 is SGDLS and CDR2 YYNGEE. Trimming removed 0 bases at V and 1 base at J, with 7 bases between. The CDR3 runs to 15 residues. The CDR3 DNA reads as TGTGCCAGCAGCGTAGGTGGGGTGAACACCGGGGAGCTGTTTTTT. Amino acid sequence: CASSVGGVNTGELFF.

This chain links TRBV19 with TRBJ2-5, with no clear D. Looked up from germline, CDR1 is LNHDA and CDR2 is SQIVND (reference sequence). This CDR3 is 14 amino acids long. V was shortened by 0 bases and J by 2 bases, with 7 bases between the two germline ends. CDR3 in amino acids: CASSIDLDQETQYF. The DNA of the CDR3 is TGTGCCAGTAGTATAGATCTAGATCAAGAGACCCAGTACTTC.

This clonotype has a count of ten or more. The genes are TRBV20-1 and TRBJ1-4; TRBD1 aligns across 7 bases. CDR1 is DFQATT and CDR2 is SNEGSKA in the germline V gene (reference sequence). The CDR3 has 13 residues. Losses at the gene ends were 6 bases for V and 2 bases for J; bases not matched to a gene: 3. CDR3 loop: CSALGQTNEKLFF. The CDR3 coding sequence is TGCAGTGCCCTGGGACAGACTAATGAAAAACTGTTTTTT.

This clonotype was counted ten times or more. The genes are TRBV27 and TRBJ1-6; D perhaps matches TRBD1 (6 bases). This CDR3 is 15 amino acids long. The ends were cut back, 8 bases at V and 2 bases at J, with 13 bases in the middle. The germline CDR1 and CDR2 sequences are MNHEY and SMNVEV (reference sequence). The CDR3 here is CASCSQGTYNSPLHF. The CDR3 DNA reads as TGTGCCAGCTGCTCGCAGGGGACCTATAATTCACCCCTCCACTTT.

The rearrangement joins TRBV10-3 to TRBJ2-7; 8 bases map to TRBD1. Germline-derived CDR1 and CDR2 are ENHRY and SYGVKD. V lost 8 bases and J lost 6; bases outside the gene matches: 3. The CDR3 length is 11 residues. The CDR3 protein is CAIGTGGEQYF. The CDR3 DNA reads as TGTGCCATCGGGACAGGAGGCGAGCAGTACTTC.

This clonotype was seen ten or more times. This rearrangement joins TRBV13 to TRBJ1-3; possibly TRBD1 for D (5 bases). Deletions cut 5 bases from V and 0 bases from J, with 23 bases between. Germline CDR1 is PRHDT and CDR2 is FYEKMQ (reference sequence). The CDR3 consists of 19 residues. CDR3 loop: CASSPRWTVGRSSGNTIYF. CDR3 DNA sequence: TGTGCCAGCAGCCCCCGCTGGACCGTGGGACGGAGCTCTGGAAACACCATATATTTT. Combining the CDR3 with reference TRBV13 and TRBJ1-3 gives the whole variable domain AAGVIQSPRHLIKEKRETATLKCYPIPRHDTVYWYQQGPGQDPQFLISFYEKMQSDKGSIPDRFSAQQFSDYHSELNMSSLELGDSALYFCASSPRWTVGRSSGNTIYFGEGSWLTVV.

V usage is TRBV7-2 and J usage is TRBJ1-5; D is unresolved. The V and J ends lost 5 bases and 3 bases respectively, with 5 bases between them. Germline V lookup: CDR1 SGHTA, CDR2 FQGNSA. This CDR3 contains 12 residues. CDR3 coding DNA: TGTGCCAGCAGCCGCGTCAATCAGCCCCAGCATTTT. As protein: CASSRVNQPQHF.

The count of this clonotype is one. V is TRBV25-1 and J is TRBJ1-3; 10 positions agree with TRBD1. CDR1 MGHDK and CDR2 SYGVNS come from the germline V gene. The CDR3 runs to 17 residues. V shed 2 bases and J 4 bases; nucleotides not matched to a gene: 8. This chain's CDR3 is CASSERGQGPAGNTIYF. CDR3 in DNA: TGTGCCAGCAGTGAAAGGGGACAGGGGCCCGCCGGAAACACCATATATTTT.

The V gene is TRBV5-1, the J gene TRBJ2-7, with 8 bases identical to TRBD1. Looked up from germline, CDR1 is SGHRS and CDR2 is YFSETQ. V dropped 2 bases and J dropped 3; count of bases not matched to a gene: 7. This CDR3 region has 15 residues. Here the CDR3 DNA reads TGCGCCAGCAGCTTTGGCCCCGGGACAGGCTACGAGCAGTACTTC. It specifies CASSFGPGTGYEQYF. Full variable domain (outside the CDR3, taken from reference TRBV5-1 and TRBJ2-7): KAGVTQTPRYLIKTRGQQVTLSCSPISGHRSVSWYQQTPGQGLQFLFEYFSETQRNKGNFPGRFSGRQFSNSRSEMNVSTLELGDSALYLCASSFGPGTGYEQYFGPGTRLTVT.

This clonotype came up many times. The chain is built from TRBV27 and TRBJ2-1; D tentatively fits TRBD1 or TRBD2 (5 bases each). Per the germline V gene, CDR1 is MNHEY and CDR2 is SMNVEV (reference sequence). Trimming stripped 6 bases from V and 5 bases from J, with 11 bases between. This CDR3 has 13 residues. CDR3 loop: CASRWQGDNEQFF. CDR3 DNA: TGTGCCAGCAGATGGCAGGGAGACAATGAGCAGTTCTTC.